This T cell receptor beta chain was captured in a study of blood T cell repertoires in COVID-19 (dated by TCRdb to about 2020). Describing the broader study: Collaborator samples came from the United States, Italy and Spain and covered acute and convalescent phases of COVID-19. The prospective study material was composed of cDNA or gDNA derived from T cells, B-cell-depleted T cells, or PBMCs. Deeply sampled blood TCRbeta repertoires from subjects exposed to, actively infected with, or recovered from COVID-19 were included in the dataset. A freely available public database, intended as a resource for researchers studying the immune response to SARS-CoV-2, is where the repertoires were released. The samples were drawn from two sources: the first 160 participants of the ongoing ImmuneRACE study, and fewer than 1,500 subjects contributed by 6 global collaborators. Nearly every sample came with metadata listing a de-identified subject ID, COVID-19 status, age in years and sex. Where available, HLA class I and class II types were obtained from metadata supplied by the sample provider rather than from assay-based typing. Beyond this particular receptor, the publication reports: Clinical and demographic metadata were provided uncurated, with the amount varying by source and participant.

The CDR3 runs 14 amino acids, cysteine and phenylalanine included. CDR3 DNA is the only sequence kept; it has 42 bases, read in frame from the first base. Relative to germline, V is missing 2 bases and J is missing 7 bases, with 4 bases of the junction outside any gene match. The collaborating institutions used their own protocols to collect whole blood in K2EDTA tubes. For TCRbeta analysis, collaborators shipped samples in one of three forms: frozen whole blood, isolated PBMCs, or DNA extracted from either of those sample types. Details on this clone: The antigen this receptor binds is unknown. Per-nucleotide qualities are absent, and no much larger clonotype sits a single base away.

TCRbeta CDR3 regions were amplified from genomic DNA using the immunoSEQ Assay, a bias-controlled multiplex PCR. As for the authors' bioinformatics: Nucleated cell counts per sample were estimated from amplification of reference gene primers within the assay. Sequence reads were collapsed and filtered to measure the absolute abundance of every unique TCRbeta CDR3 rearrangement. For each sample, productive Simpson clonality was calculated as the square root of Simpson's diversity index across productive rearrangements. In TCRdb, the immuneACCESS table is reduced to in-frame sequences with V and J assigned. These tables do not hold every clone; where another copy was compared, an unresolved V gene accounts for under half, and the others remain unexplained. V and J calls and clone size are copied from that table; D and trimming were computed from the DNA. For this sample there are a few hundred thousand clones; 86% appear just once. About 2% of the sample comes from the top ten.

This sequence uses TRBV6-7 and TRBJ2-1; TRBD2 aligns with 8 central bases. TRBV6-7 is an ORF; its function is uncertain. Sample: peripheral blood. This sequence was found in a woman between 50 and 59 years old with acute or convalescent COVID-19. The DNA sequence is as follows: TGTGCCAGCAGTTACCGGGAGGGGGAAAATGAGCAGTTCTTC. Its translation reads: CASSYREGENEQFF.